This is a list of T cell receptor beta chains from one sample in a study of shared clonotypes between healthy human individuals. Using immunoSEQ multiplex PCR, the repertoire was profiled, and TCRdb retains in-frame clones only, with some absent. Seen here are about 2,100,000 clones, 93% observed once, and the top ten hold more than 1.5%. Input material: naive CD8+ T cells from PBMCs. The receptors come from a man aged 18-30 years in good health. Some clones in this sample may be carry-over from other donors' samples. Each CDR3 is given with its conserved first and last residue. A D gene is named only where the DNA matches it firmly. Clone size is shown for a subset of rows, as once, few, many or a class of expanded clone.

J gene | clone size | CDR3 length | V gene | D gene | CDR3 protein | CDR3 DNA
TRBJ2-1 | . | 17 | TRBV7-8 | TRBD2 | CASSLALAGPASGEQFF | TGTGCCAGCAGCTTAGCCTTAGCGGGACCCGCCTCGGGTGAGCAGTTCTTC
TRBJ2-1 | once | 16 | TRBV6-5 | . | CASSYSDSQGYNEQFF | TGTGCCAGCAGTTACTCCGATTCCCAGGGCTACAATGAGCAGTTCTTC
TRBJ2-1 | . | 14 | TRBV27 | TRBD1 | CASSPTGDYNEQFF | TGTGCCAGCAGTCCGACAGGGGACTACAATGAGCAGTTCTTC
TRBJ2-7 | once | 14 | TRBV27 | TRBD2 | CASSHSGRADEQYF | TGTGCCAGCAGCCACAGCGGGAGGGCCGACGAGCAGTACTTC
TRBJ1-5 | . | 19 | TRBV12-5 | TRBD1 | CASGHQTGQVKYSNQPQHF | TGTGCTAGTGGCCACCAAACCGGACAGGTCAAATATAGCAATCAGCCCCAGCATTTT
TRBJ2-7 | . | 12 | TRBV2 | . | CASSEGYYEQYF | TGTGCCAGCAGTGAAGGGTACTACGAGCAGTACTTC
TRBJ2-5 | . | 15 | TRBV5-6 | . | CASSLVLNSQETQYF | TGTGCCAGCAGCTTGGTACTCAACTCCCAAGAGACCCAGTACTTC
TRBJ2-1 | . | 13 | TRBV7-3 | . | CASSLIGGNEQFF | TGTGCCAGCAGCTTAATTGGCGGGAATGAGCAGTTCTTC
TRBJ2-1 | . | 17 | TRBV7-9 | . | CASSLPGLAGFYNEQFF | TGTGCCAGCAGCCTCCCAGGGCTAGCAGGATTTTACAATGAGCAGTTCTTC
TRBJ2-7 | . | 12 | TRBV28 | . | CASSLQGYEQYF | TGTGCCAGCAGTTTACAGGGCTACGAGCAGTACTTC